Presented here are 24 T cell receptor beta chains from one specimen sequenced in a study of shared clonotypes between healthy human individuals (dated by TCRdb to 2018 to 2020). To prepare the library, the immunoSEQ multiplex PCR assay was applied. TCRdb re-hosts the immuneACCESS table, in-frame sequences only. Its copies lack some clones; in the studies checked, an unresolved V gene accounts for under half of them, and the cause for the rest is not known. The sample includes millions of clones, with over 85% observed a single time. In total, the top ten clones hold 0.39% of the sample. Sequencing input: naive CD4+ T cells from PBMCs. The cell subset or site label, as the study defines it: CD45RA+ positively selected. All receptors come from a man between 18 and 35 years old in good health. Some clones in this sample may be carry-over from other donors' samples.

The CDR3 loop is CASGKGQGVNEKLFF. CDR3 bases: TGTGCCAGCGGAAAAGGACAGGGAGTCAATGAAAAACTGTTTTTT. The V and J genes are TRBV6-6 and TRBJ1-4; 8 bases are a match to TRBD1. Trimming at V came to 8 bases and at J to 5 bases, leaving 10 bases not matched to a gene. CDR1 and CDR2 (germline): MNHNY, SVGAGI (reference sequence). The CDR3 length is 15 residues.

This chain connects TRBV6-1 to TRBJ2-5; D not resolved. CDR3 length: 14 amino acids. V was clipped by 2 bases and J by 1 base, with 8 bases between them. CDR1 is MNHNS and CDR2 is SASEGT in the germline V gene. This CDR3 reads CASSEMHLQETQYF. The DNA of the CDR3 is TGTGCCAGCAGTGAAATGCACCTCCAAGAGACCCAGTACTTC.

This clone has only a few counts. Its ends do not fully match the called genes, so a read error is possible. This chain uses TRBV29-1 with TRBJ1-1; D call uncertain. Per germline, CDR1 SQVTM and CDR2 ANQGSEA. The CDR3 is made up of 10 amino acids. For the CDR3, the DNA is TGCAGCGTTGAAGATCGCGGCCTCCGCTTT. Protein product: CSVEDRGLRF.

V usage is TRBV5-1 and J usage is TRBJ2-1; TRBD2 matches 9 bases. The CDR3 sequence is 15 residues long. Germline V lookup: CDR1 SGHRS, CDR2 YFSETQ. V was clipped by 4 bases and J by 6 bases; unmatched bases: 8. The CDR3 nucleotides are TGCGCCAGCAGCATAGTAGCGGGAGATGGCAATGAGCAGTTCTTC. It translates to CASSIVAGDGNEQFF. The whole variable domain, filled in from reference TRBV5-1 and TRBJ2-1, reads KAGVTQTPRYLIKTRGQQVTLSCSPISGHRSVSWYQQTPGQGLQFLFEYFSETQRNKGNFPGRFSGRQFSNSRSEMNVSTLELGDSALYLCASSIVAGDGNEQFFGPGTRLTVL.

The chain carries TRBV5-4 and TRBJ2-3; D unresolved. CDR1 and CDR2 (germline): SGHNT, YYREEE (reference sequence). The V gene lost 1 base and the J gene lost 2 bases, with 5 bases spanning the gap. The CDR3 runs to 13 residues. In DNA, the CDR3 is TGTGCCAGCAGCTTGCCAACCACAGATACGCAGTATTTT. Amino acids: CASSLPTTDTQYF.

As concerns this clone: The same CDR3 also results from other DNA sequences found in this sample. The chain joins TRBV7-6 to TRBJ2-1, with D unclear. Germline V gene lookup returns CDR1 SGHVS and CDR2 FNYEAQ. V shed 3 bases and J shed 4 bases, with 1 base lying between them. The CDR3 covers 11 residues. The CDR3 sequence is CASSFYNEQFF. The CDR3 region has the DNA TGTGCCAGCAGCTTTTACAATGAGCAGTTCTTC.

The chain links TRBV5-4 to TRBJ2-1, with 11 positions matching TRBD2. Unmatched junction bases numbered 10, after V lost 5 bases and J lost 6 bases. The germline V gene has CDR1 SGHNT and CDR2 YYREEE (reference sequence). This CDR3 spans 16 amino acids. The CDR3 bases are TGTGCCAGCAGACGTATAGCGGGAGGGGCCGTCAATGAGCAGTTCTTC. Translated, it gives CASRRIAGGAVNEQFF.

V gene TRBV27 combines with J gene TRBJ2-1, with D hard to call. There are 14 residues in the CDR3. Germline V gene data show CDR1 as MNHEY and CDR2 as SMNVEV (reference sequence). V dropped 5 bases and J dropped 10 bases, with 18 bases sitting between them. The chain's CDR3 is CASSRPGLSGEQFF. Here the CDR3 DNA reads TGTGCCAGCAGTCGCCCCGGATTGTCCGGGGAGCAGTTCTTC.

For this clone: Germline and junction disagree at one end, which may indicate a read error. This chain links TRBV5-4 with TRBJ2-3; 8 bases line up with TRBD2. CDR3 length: 15 residues. Per the germline V gene, CDR1 is SGHNT and CDR2 is YYREEE (reference sequence). CDR3 bases: TGTGCCAGCAGCTCCACTAGCGGCAACACATATACGCAGTATTTT. Translated: CASSSTSGNTYTQYF.

A word on this clone: The same CDR3 also results from other DNA sequences found in this sample. The chain couples TRBV5-4 to TRBJ1-2; the D gene is possibly TRBD1 (5 bases). The CDR3 runs 14 residues. The germline gives CDR1 SGHNT, CDR2 YYREEE (reference sequence). V lost 4 bases, J lost 4 bases, and 14 bases lay in between. The chain's CDR3 is CASSGRTTGYGYTF. CDR3 nucleotide sequence: TGTGCCAGCAGCGGAAGGACAACGGGCTATGGCTACACCTTC.

The DNA of the CDR3 is TGTGCCAGCAGTGAAAGGGGGGCCCCGAATCAGCCCCAGCATTTT. Translated, it gives CASSERGAPNQPQHF. The chain uses TRBV6-1 and TRBJ1-5; TRBD1 might be the D (6 bases). V gave up 2 bases and J gave up 4 bases, with 12 bases separating them. Germline CDR1 reads MNHNS; CDR2 reads SASEGT. The length of the CDR3 is 15 residues.

The V and J genes are TRBV2 and TRBJ1-1; no definite D call. Germline loops: CDR1 SNHLY, CDR2 FYNNEI. Trimming took off 6 bases at V and 4 bases at J, with 12 bases between the two ends. This CDR3 has 13 residues. CDR3 nucleotide sequence: TGTGCCAGCAGCCCGACAAGGCGCACTGAAGCTTTCTTT. It codes for CASSPTRRTEAFF.

The rearrangement uses TRBV7-2 and TRBJ2-5; D unresolved. Deletions cut 5 bases from V and 7 bases from J, with 11 bases between. The CDR3 consists of 12 residues. Germline loops: CDR1 SGHTA, CDR2 FQGNSA. The CDR3 reads CASSPQVVTQYF. The DNA for the CDR3 is TGTGCCAGCAGCCCCCAGGTTGTGACCCAGTACTTC. The full variable domain, with the rest looked up from reference TRBV7-2 and TRBJ2-5, is GAGVSQSPSNKVTEKGKDVELRCDPISGHTALYWYRQSLGQGLEFLIYFQGNSAPDKSGLPSDRFSAERTGGSVSTLTIQRTQQEDSAVYLCASSPQVVTQYFGPGTRLLVL.

The chain links TRBV6-1 to TRBJ2-7; TRBD2 is a possible D gene (6 bases). Trimming took 3 bases from V and 2 from J, leaving 14 bases between them. The CDR3 sequence is 15 residues long. Germline loops: CDR1 MNHNS, CDR2 SASEGT. The CDR3 region has the DNA TGTGCCAGCAGTGACCCGGGACTCTCGGCCTACGAGCAGTACTTC. The encoded protein is CASSDPGLSAYEQYF.

The chain links TRBV28 to TRBJ2-5; tentatively, D is TRBD2 (5 bases). Trimming took 2 bases from V and 11 from J, leaving 9 bases between them. CDR1 and CDR2 (germline): MDHEN, SYDVKM. The CDR3 consists of 11 residues. The chain's CDR3 is CASSLGLQQYF. The DNA of the CDR3 is TGTGCCAGCAGTTTAGGACTCCAGCAGTACTTC.

This rearrangement joins TRBV30 to TRBJ2-7; no clear D. V was pared by 2 bases and J by 6 bases, with 14 bases between. Germline assignment: CDR1 GTSNPN and CDR2 SVGIG (reference sequence). The CDR3 is 13 residues long. This CDR3 is CAWSLGPPSEQYF. CDR3 DNA sequence: TGTGCCTGGAGTCTCGGTCCCCCCAGCGAGCAGTACTTC.

The chain employs TRBV28 and TRBJ2-3, with unresolved D. Trimming pared 4 bases from V and 4 bases from J, leaving 9 bases between. Germline loops: CDR1 MDHEN, CDR2 SYDVKM. The CDR3 consists of 13 residues. The CDR3 region is CASSSKVPDTQYF. CDR3 nucleotides: TGTGCCAGCAGTTCAAAGGTGCCAGATACGCAGTATTTT.

V and J are TRBV27 and TRBJ2-1, with D hard to call. The CDR3 spans 15 residues. V lost 6 bases and J lost 3, with 15 bases in between. Germline assignment: CDR1 MNHEY and CDR2 SMNVEV (reference sequence). CDR3 coding DNA: TGTGCCAGCAGATCCACTCTTGGGGTCTACAATGAGCAGTTCTTC. This encodes CASRSTLGVYNEQFF.

The chain links TRBV5-4 to TRBJ1-5, with unresolved D. This CDR3 comprises 13 residues. Trimming pared 4 bases from V and 4 bases from J, leaving 9 bases between. The germline CDR1 and CDR2 sequences are SGHNT and YYREEE (reference sequence). Here the CDR3 reads CASSPGSNQPQHF. The CDR3 DNA reads as TGTGCCAGCAGCCCCGGGTCAAATCAGCCCCAGCATTTT.

The chain employs TRBV14 and TRBJ2-5, with D maybe TRBD1 (6 bases). The length of the CDR3 is 13 residues. Trimming removed 4 bases from V and 10 bases from J, with 16 bases in between. Germline CDR1 and CDR2: SGHDN and FVKESK. This chain's CDR3 is CASSLTGSKIQYF. The DNA for the CDR3 is TGTGCCAGCAGCCTTACAGGGTCCAAGATCCAGTACTTC.

The J gene is TRBJ2-1, the V gene TRBV28; D ambiguous. The V end lost 5 bases, the J end lost 9 bases, and 8 bases lay between the germline ends. Germline values: CDR1 MDHEN, CDR2 SYDVKM. CDR3 size: 11 residues. CDR3 in amino acids: CASSELSEQFF. The CDR3 bases are TGTGCCAGCAGTGAATTGAGTGAGCAGTTCTTC.

In regard to this clone: This specimen includes other DNA sequences encoding the same CDR3. This sequence joins TRBV7-9 and TRBJ1-6; no definite D call. Trimming took 2 bases from V and 7 from J, leaving 0 bases between them. The CDR3 totals 11 residues. Germline V gene sequence: CDR1 SEHNR, CDR2 FQNEAQ (reference sequence). Here the CDR3 reads CASSLNSPLHF. For the CDR3, the DNA is TGTGCCAGCAGCTTAAATTCACCCCTCCACTTT.

This chain uses TRBV18 with TRBJ2-2; 14 nucleotides line up with TRBD2. Germline V lookup: CDR1 KGHSH, CDR2 LQKENI. The J segment lost 6 bases and the V segment lost 1 base, leaving 7 bases of the junction unmatched. This CDR3 is 18 amino acids long. CDR3 DNA sequence: TGTGCCAGCTCACCACTTGGACTAGCGGGAGGTTGGTCCGGGGAGCTGTTTTTT. Its protein is CASSPLGLAGGWSGELFF.

The V and J genes are TRBV6-4 and TRBJ2-1, with a possible D match to TRBD1 (6 bases). The CDR3 length is 16 residues. The germline CDR1 and CDR2 sequences are MRHNA and SNTAGT. V lost 0 bases, J lost 5 bases, and 14 bases lay in between. Written as DNA, the CDR3 is TGTGCCAGCAGTGACTCGTATAGGACAGCGAACAATGAGCAGTTCTTC. It encodes CASSDSYRTANNEQFF.